The 5 T cell receptor beta chains below were found in one sample sequenced in a study of blood T cell repertoires in COVID-19. The assay was immunoSEQ multiplex PCR, and TCRdb's table has in-frame clones only and misses some. The top ten hold approximately 1.2% of the sample, which has over 300,000 clones, 89% seen once. Sequenced sample: peripheral blood. These receptors were collected from a man aged 40-50 years with acute or convalescent COVID-19.

The chain links TRBV30 to TRBJ2-2; 8 bases fit TRBD1. Trimming cost V 0 bases and J 0 bases; bases outside gene matches: 9. This CDR3 has 18 amino acids. Germline V gives CDR1 GTSNPN, CDR2 SVGIG (reference sequence). As DNA, the CDR3 is TGTGCCTGGAGTGTTTACTCGGGACAGGCCTCGAACACCGGGGAGCTGTTTTTT. As protein: CAWSVYSGQASNTGELFF.

This clone was detected once. This chain uses TRBV4-3 with TRBJ1-6; no clear D. CDR3 length equals 13 residues. V lost 0 bases and J lost 9, with 6 bases in between. In germline, CDR1 is LGHNA, CDR2 YSLEER. CDR3 nucleotide sequence: TGCGCCAGCAGCCAAGATCTCGGTTCACCCCTCCACTTT. Encoded protein: CASSQDLGSPLHF.

The genes are TRBV30 and TRBJ2-2; maybe TRBD2 (7 bases). Trimming shortened V by 4 bases and J by 1 base, and 13 bases separated the two germline ends. The CDR3 totals 15 residues. Per germline, CDR1 GTSNPN and CDR2 SVGIG (reference sequence). CDR3: CAWIGGALNTGELFF. The CDR3 nucleotides are TGTGCCTGGATTGGGGGGGCTCTGAACACCGGGGAGCTGTTTTTT.

The chain couples TRBV5-4 to TRBJ1-5; possibly TRBD1 for D (6 bases). The V gene's germline CDR1 is SGHNT and CDR2 YYREEE (reference sequence). The length of the CDR3 is 14 residues. V was clipped by 4 bases and J by 4 bases, with 12 bases between them. The CDR3 loop is CASSPGTRNQPQHF. The CDR3 DNA is TGTGCCAGCAGCCCCGGGACAAGGAATCAGCCCCAGCATTTT. Together with reference TRBV5-4 and TRBJ1-5, the CDR3 gives the full variable domain: ETGVTQSPTHLIKTRGQQVTLRCSSQSGHNTVSWYQQALGQGPQFIFQYYREEENGRGNFPPRFSGLQFPNYSSELNVNALELDDSALYLCASSPGTRNQPQHFGDGTRLSIL.

This chain joins TRBV7-3 and TRBJ2-3; weak D call: TRBD2 (7 bases). Germline V gene data show CDR1 as SGHTA and CDR2 as FQGTGA. This CDR3 has 16 amino acids. Trimming pared 5 bases from V and 0 bases from J, leaving 15 bases between. The CDR3 reads CASSTGTNPSTDTQYF. The CDR3 coding sequence is TGTGCCAGCAGCACAGGGACTAACCCTAGCACAGATACGCAGTATTTT.